This T cell receptor (beta chain) was identified during a study of cytomegalovirus exposure and HLA in healthy donors (dated by TCRdb to about 2017). For context, the study as a whole: According to a later analysis, the 120 or so validation repertoires were produced on the same platform as the roughly 600 repertoires of the first cohort. The aim of the study was to test whether cataloging public T cell receptors could identify signatures of past pathogen exposure. Along with the roughly 610-subject first cohort, a separate validation cohort of some 130 different subjects was used. High-throughput TCR immunosequencing, statistical association of individual TCRs with disease status, and machine learning were combined to predict cytomegalovirus infection status. The investigation overall reported the following: A later analysis had no HLA typing for the validation cohort, so co-occurrence there was scored across all 130 or so repertoires. A later analysis found that TCRs clustered in the first cohort also tended to co-occur in the 120 validation repertoires, with approximately 95% of cluster scores above 0. The study listed 150 to 200 TCR beta chains as associated with cytomegalovirus. The authors suggested that the approach could potentially be extended to other disease states and immunological phenotypes. Three of the identified cytomegalovirus-associated TCR beta chains were confirmed in vitro to be specific for cytomegalovirus antigens. Across donors, most TCR sequences were observed very rarely, whereas some public TCRs were present in many individuals. In both the original and validation cohorts, the classifier was reported to diagnose cytomegalovirus status with high specificity and sensitivity.

Donors formed part of the validation cohort, which comprised 120 subjects and was distinct from the first cohort of several hundred subjects. The library came from the immunoSEQ multiplex PCR assay. From the authors' description of their analysis: A statistical classification framework was developed to diagnose cytomegalovirus status using the catalog of TCR beta chain sequences. Here the immuneACCESS table is served through TCRdb, limited to in-frame sequences with V and J called. Missing clones are a known gap in these copies; in checked studies unresolved V genes cover under half, and the rest lacks a known reason. V, J and clone size are taken as reported in that table, and D and trimming were inferred from the DNA itself. The sample table contains about 110,000 clones; only one count was recorded for under 85% of them. 3% of the sample rests with the top ten. Points on this clone: Its antigen is still unknown. No much larger clone exists at a distance of one base, and base qualities are not known.

Sequenced input: PBMCs. The source of this sequence is a woman between 18 and 29 years old in good health and CMV-seronegative.

The CDR3 here reads CASRADSSGGTNTGELFF. The DNA sequence is TGTGCCAGCCGAGCAGACTCTAGCGGGGGAACCAACACCGGGGAGCTGTTTTTT. The rearrangement combines TRBV2 with TRBJ2-2, and TRBD2 matches 10 of the central bases. The germline V gene encodes CDR1 SNHLY and CDR2 FYNNEI. Relative to germline, V is missing 8 bases and J is missing 2 bases, with 14 bases of the junction outside any gene match. Inclusive of the bounding cysteine and phenylalanine, the CDR3 is 18 residues long. Of all the DNA, just the CDR3 is kept, 54 bases in frame from base 1.